This T cell receptor beta chain originates from a study of cytomegalovirus exposure and HLA in healthy donors. This clone appeared a few times. The PCR was carried out with 60 Vbeta primers and 13 Jbeta primers. Libraries were prepared by immunoSEQ multiplex PCR; TCRdb keeps only in-frame clonotypes and omits some of them. This sample has around 110,000 clones, with roughly 77% found just once. The sequencing input was PBMCs. The receptor was isolated from a man aged 40-50 years in good health and CMV-seronegative.

The CDR3 DNA sequence: TGTGCCAGCAGATATAGCAATCAGCCCCAGCATTTT. Its protein is CASRYSNQPQHF. The chain is built from TRBV6-5 and TRBJ1-5, with D hard to call. Germline V CDR1 and CDR2: MNHEY, SVGAGI. The CDR3 consists of 12 residues. Trimming left V 6 bases short and J 0 bases short, with 3 bases between.